The following is a T cell receptor (beta chain) sequence with its context. As yet, its antigen is unknown. TCRdb independently ran MiXCR on the 5' RACE reads; one entry per CDR3 protein. The table includes 550,000 to 650,000 distinct CDR3 sequences, around a sixth detected once. These data are taken from a study of T-cell memory formation after mild COVID-19. About the research overall: TCR clustering was largely donor specific. The study's findings and limits: Of the contracting clones, CD4+ ones lay mainly in CM and EM, and CD8+ ones in EMRA. The authors left the SARS-CoV-2 specificity of second-wave clones peaking on day 37 unconfirmed.

The length of the CDR3 is 15 residues. V was pared by 6 bases and J by 6 bases, with 18 bases between. The receptor comes from an adult woman who had mild COVID-19 (a few samples of this study predate the infection). Cell type and time point are not known. The V gene is TRBV12-3 or TRBV12-4, the J gene TRBJ1-5; the D is unclear. Sequencing was done on a sample of PBMCs or a T cell subset sorted from them (not recorded which). In DNA form, the CDR3 reads TGTGCCAGCAGCCCAGCGGGGTCGGTAGGTCAGCCCCAGCATTTT. Amino acids: CASSPAGSVGQPQHF.